The rows below give T cell receptor beta chains drawn from one sample of a study of technical replicates of blood from a handful of donors. The assay was immunoSEQ multiplex PCR, and TCRdb's table has in-frame clones only and misses some. Among approximately 29,000 clones listed, about 92% were seen once. Sequences were obtained from PBMCs. The receptors come from a human donor in good health. Some clones in this sample may be carry-over from other donors' samples. The CDR3 runs from the conserved cysteine through the conserved F or W. A D gene is named only where the DNA matches it firmly. The size entry is marked missing in some rows and otherwise reads once, few, many or a size class.

clone_size j_call d_call v_call cdr3_nt cdr3_aa
once TRBJ2-1 TRBD2 TRBV7-9 TGTGCCAGCAGCTCACCGACTAGCGGGAGGTCAGAAAGCGAGCAGTTCTTC CASSSPTSGRSESEQFF
. TRBJ1-2 TRBD1 TRBV7-2 TGTGCCAGCAGCTTAACGGGACAGGGAAACCGGAACTATGGCTACACCTTC CASSLTGQGNRNYGYTF
. TRBJ2-7 TRBD2 TRBV15 TGTGCCACCAGCAGAGTAGCGGGGGTTGAGCAGTACTTC CATSRVAGVEQYF
. TRBJ1-2 . TRBV10-1 TGCGCCAGCAGAGCCTGTCGAGGCTCTAATGGCTACACCTTC CASRACRGSNGYTF
. TRBJ2-1 . TRBV19 TGTGCCAGTAGTATCGGCGGCCGGGGCTCCTACAATGAGCAGTTCTTC CASSIGGRGSYNEQFF
. TRBJ2-1 . TRBV5-1 TGCGCCAGCAGCTTTGGCCGAGACTACTACAATGAGCAGTTCTTC CASSFGRDYYNEQFF
. TRBJ2-3 . TRBV7-2 TGTGCCAGCAGCCAGGGGGGATCCACAGATACGCAGTATTTT CASSQGGSTDTQYF
. TRBJ1-5 . TRBV6-4 TGTGCCGAAGGTCCCCGGAGCTATCAGCCCCAGCATTTT CAEGPRSYQPQHF
once TRBJ2-7 TRBD2 TRBV7-9 TGTGCCAGCAGCTTTAAGATGGGACGAACTAGCGGATACGAGCAGTACTTC CASSFKMGRTSGYEQYF
. TRBJ2-2 . TRBV25-1 TGTGCCAGCAGTGATAGGGGGAACACCGGGGAGCTGTTTTTT CASSDRGNTGELFF
. TRBJ2-5 . TRBV2 TGTGCCAGCAGTGAAGGCGGGGGCGCAGAAGAGACCCAGTACTTC CASSEGGGAEETQYF
. TRBJ2-3 . TRBV5-1 TGCGCCAGCAGCCCTAAGCGGGTTAGCACAGATACGCAGTATTTT CASSPKRVSTDTQYF
. TRBJ2-7 . TRBV2 TGTGCCAGCAGTATCAGGGACGAGCAGTACTTC CASSIRDEQYF
once TRBJ1-1 . TRBV6-5 TGTGCCACCTGTCCACACGAAGCTTTCTTT CATCPHEAFF
. TRBJ2-2 TRBD1 TRBV5-6 TGTGCCAGCAGCTGGGGACAGGGGAGGACCGGGGAGCTGTTTTTT CASSWGQGRTGELFF
. TRBJ1-3 TRBD1 TRBV4-2 TGTGCCAGCAGCCAACGGGACAGGGCCGGAAACACCATATATTTT CASSQRDRAGNTIYF
. TRBJ1-2 . TRBV10-1 TGCGCCAGCCCCCGGGGGAAGGGGCCTGGTGGCTACACCTTC CASPRGKGPGGYTF
. TRBJ2-7 TRBD1 TRBV19 TGTGCCAGTAGACGGGACAGGGCTATGGGGGAGCAGTACTTC CASRRDRAMGEQYF
. TRBJ2-1 . TRBV21-1 TGTGCCAGCAGCACCGGGACAGGGGGCCGAGAGCAGTTCTTC CASSTGTGGREQFF
. TRBJ1-6 TRBD1 TRBV19 TGTGCCAGTAGTATCAACCACGGACAGGTTAACGGACCCCTCCACTTT CASSINHGQVNGPLHF
. TRBJ1-4 . TRBV7-6 TGTGCCAGCAGCGCGTCGGGGTTGGATAATGAAAAACTGTTTTTT CASSASGLDNEKLFF
few TRBJ1-1 TRBD1 TRBV5-1 TGCGCCAGCAGCCCAGACAGGGGGCCGAACACTGAAGCTTTCTTT CASSPDRGPNTEAFF
. TRBJ1-5 . TRBV2 TGTGCCAGCAGTTTACAGGGAGGGGCTCAGCCCCAGCATTTT CASSLQGGAQPQHF
. TRBJ1-1 TRBD1 TRBV7-3 TGTGCCAGCAGCCCCGACAGGGGGAGCACTGAAGCTTTCTTT CASSPDRGSTEAFF
. TRBJ2-2 . TRBV7-9 TGTGCCAGCAGCTTATCAGAAAACGGGGAGCTGTTTTTT CASSLSENGELFF
. TRBJ2-5 TRBD2 TRBV6-5 TGTGCCAGCAGTCGCAATCAACTAGCGGGGGAGACCCAGTACTTC CASSRNQLAGETQYF
. TRBJ2-3 TRBD2 TRBV19 TGTGCCAGTAGTATGGGACTAGCGGGAGGTCCTATCACAGATACGCAGTATTTT CASSMGLAGGPITDTQYF
. TRBJ1-3 . TRBV15 TGTGCCACCAGCACGGGGGGGGCGAGTGGAAACACCATATATTTT CATSTGGASGNTIYF
. TRBJ2-7 . TRBV5-1 TGCGCCAGCAGCTTGCAACCTCCGGGAAGAAATTCCTACGAGCAGTACTTC CASSLQPPGRNSYEQYF
. TRBJ2-5 TRBD1 TRBV6-1 TGTGCCAGCGCCTCTGGCGACGAGGGGGCAGAGACCCAGTACTTC CASASGDEGAETQYF
. TRBJ1-4 TRBD1 TRBV13 TGTGCCAGCAGCTTCCGACAGGGTGATGAAAAACTGTTTTTT CASSFRQGDEKLFF
. TRBJ1-4 . TRBV7-8 TGTGCCAGCAGCTTAGCGCTTAAGGAACTCGGGGAAAAACTGTTTTTT CASSLALKELGEKLFF
. TRBJ1-2 TRBD1 TRBV2 TGTGCCAGCAGACCGGGACAGGGGGGCTACACCTTC CASRPGQGGYTF
. TRBJ2-1 TRBD2 TRBV4-1 TGCGCCAGCAGCCAAGGTGGGACTAACAATGAGCAGTTCTTC CASSQGGTNNEQFF
. TRBJ1-5 TRBD1 TRBV19 TGTGCCAGTAGAGACAGGGGTCAGCCCCAGCATTTT CASRDRGQPQHF
. TRBJ2-1 TRBD2 TRBV5-1 TGCGCCAGCAGCCTCTTTAACCCGGGACTAGCGGGGGACCATGAGCAGTTCTTC CASSLFNPGLAGDHEQFF
once TRBJ1-6 TRBD1 TRBV7-8 TGTGCCAGCAGCCCCCGGGACAGAAATTCACCCCTCCACTTT CASSPRDRNSPLHF
. TRBJ2-1 . TRBV10-3 TGTGCCATCGCAGTACTCGGCGGATACAATGAGCAGTTCTTC CAIAVLGGYNEQFF
once TRBJ1-2 . TRBV5-1 TGCGCCAGCAGCTGGGAAGGGGCTCCTCTCGATCCCGCAAACCATAACTATGGCTACACCTTC CASSWEGAPLDPANHNYGYTF
. TRBJ1-2 . TRBV7-9 TGTGCCAGCAGTCACCCCCGTTCCCAGTGGGCCTATGGCTACACCTTC CASSHPRSQWAYGYTF
. TRBJ2-2 . TRBV7-3 TGTGCCAGCAGCTCGGGACTTGACACCGGGGAGCTGTTTTTT CASSSGLDTGELFF
. TRBJ1-6 . TRBV12-2 TGTGCAAGTCGCATACTGCGCAGCGATAATTCACCCCTCCACTTT CASRILRSDNSPLHF
. TRBJ2-2 . TRBV5-4 TGTGCCAGCAGCTTGGGACAGAACACCGGGGAGCTGTTTTTT CASSLGQNTGELFF
. TRBJ2-2 TRBD1 TRBV4-3 TGCGCCAGCACCGAATCCACAGGGGCTACCGGGGAGCTGTTTTTT CASTESTGATGELFF
. TRBJ1-2 . TRBV9 TGTGCCAGCAGCTCGGGGGGGTCGGAGGGCTACACCTTC CASSSGGSEGYTF
. TRBJ2-1 TRBD2 TRBV2 TGTGCCAGCAGTGCGACTAGCGGGAGCTCCTACAATGAGCAGTTCTTC CASSATSGSSYNEQFF
. TRBJ1-5 . TRBV6-5 TGTGCCAGCAGTTCCTTGGACATACTCCGCAATCAGCCCCAGCATTTT CASSSLDILRNQPQHF
. TRBJ1-1 . TRBV27 TGTGCCAGCAGTTTTACGACAGGATCGAACACTGAAGCTTTCTTT CASSFTTGSNTEAFF